This T cell receptor (beta chain) is drawn from a study of response to subunit inactivated influenza vaccine. General study findings and limits: T cells newly recruited by each seasonal influenza vaccination are few, the authors suggested.

TCRdb ran MiXCR on the RT-PCR reads and lists one entry per CDR3 protein. The sample contains 450,000 to 550,000 distinct CDR3 sequences, 25% of which appear only once. The CDR3 is 17 amino acids. V trimming: 0 bases; J trimming: 4 bases; junction bases outside the gene matches: 7. The V gene's germline CDR1 is LGHNA and CDR2 YNFKEQ. This clonotype was detected a few times. Its antigen is unidentified. This TCR was recovered from a man in his fifties who received an inactivated influenza vaccine. This sample comprised CD4+ T cells sorted from PBMCs, obtained 5 days after vaccination. V and J are TRBV4-2 and TRBJ2-3; 10 nucleotides match TRBD2. CDR3 sequence reads: CASSQDQSGGVSDTQYF. For the CDR3, the DNA is TGTGCCAGCAGCCAAGACCAGAGCGGGGGGGTCTCAGATACGCAGTATTTT.